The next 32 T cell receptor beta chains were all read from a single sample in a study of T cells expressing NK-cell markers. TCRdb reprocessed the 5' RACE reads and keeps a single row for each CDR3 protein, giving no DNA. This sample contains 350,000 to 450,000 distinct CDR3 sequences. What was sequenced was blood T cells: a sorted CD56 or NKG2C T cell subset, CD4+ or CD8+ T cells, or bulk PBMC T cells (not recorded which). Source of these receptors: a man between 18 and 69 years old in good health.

The CDR3 here is CASSPEGQGIGNYGYTF. The rearrangement uses TRBV9 and TRBJ1-2; absent DNA, TCRdb's TRBD1 call cannot be checked. CDR3 size: 17 residues. Germline values: CDR1 SGDLS, CDR2 YYNGEE.

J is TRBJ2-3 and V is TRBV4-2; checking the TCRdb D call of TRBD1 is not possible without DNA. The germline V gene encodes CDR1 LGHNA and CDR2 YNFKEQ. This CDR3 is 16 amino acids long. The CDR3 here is CASSPRDRLSTDTQYF.

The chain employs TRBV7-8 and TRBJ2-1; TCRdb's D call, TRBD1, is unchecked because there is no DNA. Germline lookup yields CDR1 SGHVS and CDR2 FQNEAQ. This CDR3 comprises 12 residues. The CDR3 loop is CASGDRDNEQFF.

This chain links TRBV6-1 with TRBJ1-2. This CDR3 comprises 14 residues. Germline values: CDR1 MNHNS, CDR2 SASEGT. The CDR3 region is CASSVAGGQNGYTF.

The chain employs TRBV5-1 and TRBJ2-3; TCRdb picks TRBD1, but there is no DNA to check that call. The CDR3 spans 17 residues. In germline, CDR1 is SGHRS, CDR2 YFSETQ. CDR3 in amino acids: CASSGTGAGASTDTQYF.

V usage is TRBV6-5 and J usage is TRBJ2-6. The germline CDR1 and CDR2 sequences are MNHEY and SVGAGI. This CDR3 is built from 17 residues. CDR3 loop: CASSYSYGGPGANVLTF.

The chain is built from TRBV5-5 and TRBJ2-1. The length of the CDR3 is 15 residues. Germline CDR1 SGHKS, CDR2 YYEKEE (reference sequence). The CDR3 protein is CASSLWLSSYNEQFF.

This CDR3 is CSWSPQNTEAFF. This chain joins TRBV29-1 and TRBJ1-1. The CDR3 length is 12 residues. Germline V gene sequence: CDR1 SQVTM, CDR2 ANQGSEA.

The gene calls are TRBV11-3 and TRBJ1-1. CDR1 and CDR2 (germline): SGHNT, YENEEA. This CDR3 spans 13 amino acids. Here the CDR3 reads CASSFGSHTEAFF.

The CDR3 sequence: CASSIAEGQYF. The chain carries TRBV12-3 or TRBV12-4 and TRBJ2-3; TCRdb returns TRBD2, unconfirmable since there is no DNA. This CDR3 contains 11 residues.

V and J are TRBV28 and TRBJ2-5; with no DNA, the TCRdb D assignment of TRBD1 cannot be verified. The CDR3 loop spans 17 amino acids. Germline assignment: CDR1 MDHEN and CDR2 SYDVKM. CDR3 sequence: CASSLSQGKFVRETQYF. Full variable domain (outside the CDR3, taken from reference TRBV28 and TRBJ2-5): DVKVTQSSRYLVKRTGEKVFLECVQDMDHENMFWYRQDPGLGLRLIYFSYDVKMKEKGDIPEGYSVSREKKERFSLILESASTNQTSMYLCASSLSQGKFVRETQYFGPGTRLLVL.

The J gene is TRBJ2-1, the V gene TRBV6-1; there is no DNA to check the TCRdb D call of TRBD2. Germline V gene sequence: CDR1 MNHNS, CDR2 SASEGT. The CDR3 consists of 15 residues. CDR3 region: CASSQTSGGAYEQFF.

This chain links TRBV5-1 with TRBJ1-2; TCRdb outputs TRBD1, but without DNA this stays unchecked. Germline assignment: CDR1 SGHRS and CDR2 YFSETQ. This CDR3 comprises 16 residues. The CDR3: CASSLGRRQGAYGYTF.

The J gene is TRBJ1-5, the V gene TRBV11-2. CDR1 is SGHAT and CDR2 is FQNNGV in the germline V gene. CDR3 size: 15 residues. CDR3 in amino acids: CASSLTGFSNQPQHF.

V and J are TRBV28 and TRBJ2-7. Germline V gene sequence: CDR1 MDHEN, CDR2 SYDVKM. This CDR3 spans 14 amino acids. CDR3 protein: CASSDDRSSYEQYF.

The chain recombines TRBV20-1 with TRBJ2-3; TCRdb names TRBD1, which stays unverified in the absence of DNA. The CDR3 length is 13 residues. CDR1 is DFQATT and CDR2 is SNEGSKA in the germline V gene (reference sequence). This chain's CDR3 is CSARDPRDRAQYF.

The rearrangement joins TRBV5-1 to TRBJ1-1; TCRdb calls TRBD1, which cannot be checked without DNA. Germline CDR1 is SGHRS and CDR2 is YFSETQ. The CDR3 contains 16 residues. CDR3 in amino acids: CASSLELQGMGTEAFF.

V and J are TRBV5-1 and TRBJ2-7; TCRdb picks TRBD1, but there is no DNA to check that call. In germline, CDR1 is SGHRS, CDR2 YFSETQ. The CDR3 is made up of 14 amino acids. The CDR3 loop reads CASSYGGQGREQYF.

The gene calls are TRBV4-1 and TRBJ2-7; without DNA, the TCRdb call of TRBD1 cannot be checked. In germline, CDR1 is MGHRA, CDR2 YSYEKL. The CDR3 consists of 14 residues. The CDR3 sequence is CASSQDNRGYEQYF.

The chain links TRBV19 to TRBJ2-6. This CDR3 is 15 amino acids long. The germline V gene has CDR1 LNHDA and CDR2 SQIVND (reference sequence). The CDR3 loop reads CASSTTSSGANVLTF. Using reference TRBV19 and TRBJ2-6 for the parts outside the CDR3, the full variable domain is DGGITQSPKYLFRKEGQNVTLSCEQNLNHDAMYWYRQDPGQGLRLIYYSQIVNDFQKGDIAEGYSVSREKKESFPLTVTSAQKNPTAFYLCASSTTSSGANVLTFGAGSRLTVL.

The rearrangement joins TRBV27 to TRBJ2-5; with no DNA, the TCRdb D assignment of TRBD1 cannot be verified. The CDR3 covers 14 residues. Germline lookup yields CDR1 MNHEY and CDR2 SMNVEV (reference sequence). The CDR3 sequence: CASSIDRLAETQYF.

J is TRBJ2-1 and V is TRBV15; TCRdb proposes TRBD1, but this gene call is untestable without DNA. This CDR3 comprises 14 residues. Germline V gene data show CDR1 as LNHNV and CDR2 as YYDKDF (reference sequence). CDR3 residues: CATSRDPARQGQFF.

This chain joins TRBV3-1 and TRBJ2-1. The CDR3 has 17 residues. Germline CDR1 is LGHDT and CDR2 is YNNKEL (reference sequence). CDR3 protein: CASSQFLLVGRDNEQFF.

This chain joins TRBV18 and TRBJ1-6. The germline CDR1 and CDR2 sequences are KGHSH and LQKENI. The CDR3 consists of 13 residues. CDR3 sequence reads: CASSRNYNSPLHF.

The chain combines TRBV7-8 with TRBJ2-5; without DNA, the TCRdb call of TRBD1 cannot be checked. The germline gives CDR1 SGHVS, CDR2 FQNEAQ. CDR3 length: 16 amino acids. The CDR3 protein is CASSTHGKPRGETQYF.

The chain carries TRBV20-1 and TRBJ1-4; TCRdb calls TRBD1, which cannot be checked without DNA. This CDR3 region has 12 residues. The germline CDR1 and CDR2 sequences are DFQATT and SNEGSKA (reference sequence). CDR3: CSAKGKNEKLFF.

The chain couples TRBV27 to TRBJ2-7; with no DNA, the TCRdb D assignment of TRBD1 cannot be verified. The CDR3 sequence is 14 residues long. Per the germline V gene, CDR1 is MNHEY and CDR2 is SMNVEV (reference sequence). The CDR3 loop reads CASRLTGLSFEQYF.

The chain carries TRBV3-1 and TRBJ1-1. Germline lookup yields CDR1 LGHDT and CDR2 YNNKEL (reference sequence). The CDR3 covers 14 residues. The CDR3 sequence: CASSHQGLNTEAFF.

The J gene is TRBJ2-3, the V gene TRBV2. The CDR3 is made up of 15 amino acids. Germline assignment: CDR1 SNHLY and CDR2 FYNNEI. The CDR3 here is CASKGSLFKTDTQYF.

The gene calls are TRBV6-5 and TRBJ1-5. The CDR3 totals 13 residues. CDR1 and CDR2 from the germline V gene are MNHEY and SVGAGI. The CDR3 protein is CASSYSSTQPQHF.

CDR3 protein: CASSSSGQAFNEQFF. This rearrangement joins TRBV5-1 to TRBJ2-1; TCRdb outputs TRBD1, but without DNA this stays unchecked. CDR3 size: 15 residues. CDR1 SGHRS and CDR2 YFSETQ come from the germline V gene.

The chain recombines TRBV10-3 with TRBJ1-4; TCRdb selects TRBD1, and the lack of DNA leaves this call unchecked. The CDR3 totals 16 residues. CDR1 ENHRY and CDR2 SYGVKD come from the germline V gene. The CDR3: CAISESPMTQGEKLFF.